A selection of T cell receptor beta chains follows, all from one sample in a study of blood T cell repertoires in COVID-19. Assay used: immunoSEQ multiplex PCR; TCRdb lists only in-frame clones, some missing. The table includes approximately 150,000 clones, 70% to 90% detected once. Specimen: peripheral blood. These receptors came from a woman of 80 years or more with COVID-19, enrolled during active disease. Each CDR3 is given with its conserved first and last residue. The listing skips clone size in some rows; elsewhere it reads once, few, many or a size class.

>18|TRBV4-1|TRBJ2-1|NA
CASSRGTSGQHSYNEQFF
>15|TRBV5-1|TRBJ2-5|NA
CASSLGLAGGETQYF
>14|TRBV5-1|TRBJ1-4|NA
CASSLGRQGEKLFF
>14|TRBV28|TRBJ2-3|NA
CASSWRDSTDTQYF
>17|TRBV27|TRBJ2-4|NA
CAGSPTTCLLAKNIQYF
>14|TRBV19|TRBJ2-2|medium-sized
CASSPGQGTGELFF
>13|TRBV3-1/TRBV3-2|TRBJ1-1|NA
CASSQVSNTEAFF
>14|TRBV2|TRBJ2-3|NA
CASSGGDGTDTQYF
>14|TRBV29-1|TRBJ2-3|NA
CSVGFGQLTGTQYF
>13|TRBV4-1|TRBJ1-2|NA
CASSQLQGNGYTF
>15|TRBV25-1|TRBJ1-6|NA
CASSESGILSSPLHF
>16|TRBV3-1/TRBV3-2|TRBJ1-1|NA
CASSQEFRTGGTEAFF
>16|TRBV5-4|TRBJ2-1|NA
CASQPADFLSYNEQFF
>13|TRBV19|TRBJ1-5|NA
CASSPPRGRPQHF
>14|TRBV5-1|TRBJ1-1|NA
CASGLQGANTEAFF
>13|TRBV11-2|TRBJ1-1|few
CASSLQGGTGAFF
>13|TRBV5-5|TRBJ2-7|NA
CASSTTPSYEQYF
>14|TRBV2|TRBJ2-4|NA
CASSDLGAQNIQYF
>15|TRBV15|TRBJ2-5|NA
CATSPPPGYWETQYF
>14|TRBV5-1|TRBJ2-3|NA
CATASGGFLDTQYF
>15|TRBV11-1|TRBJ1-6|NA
CASSLGETYNSPLHF
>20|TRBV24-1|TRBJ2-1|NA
CATSDPSPGLAGGSYNEQFF
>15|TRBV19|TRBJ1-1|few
CASSIWGRGLTEAFF
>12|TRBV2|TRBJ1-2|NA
CASSGTGNGYTF
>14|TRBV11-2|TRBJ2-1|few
CASRPRDSYNEQFF
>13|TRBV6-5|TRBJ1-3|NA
CASSSARGNTIYF
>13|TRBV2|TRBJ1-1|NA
CASRVRGSAEAFF
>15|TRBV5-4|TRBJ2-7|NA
CASSLGTAGEYEQYF
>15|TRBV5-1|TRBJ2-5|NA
CASRPTTATQETQYF
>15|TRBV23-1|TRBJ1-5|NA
CASGPQGEGNQPQHF
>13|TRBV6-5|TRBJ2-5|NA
CASRGLLLETQYF
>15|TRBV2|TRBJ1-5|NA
CASKSQAQSNQPQHF
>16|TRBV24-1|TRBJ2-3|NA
CATSEQGGGRTDTQYF
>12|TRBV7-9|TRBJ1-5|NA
CASSLVGQPQHF
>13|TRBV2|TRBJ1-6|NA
CASIETGDSPLHF
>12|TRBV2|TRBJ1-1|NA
CASMGTGTEAFF
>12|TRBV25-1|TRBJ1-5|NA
CASGQGNQPQHF
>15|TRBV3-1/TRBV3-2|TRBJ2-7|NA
CASSQGGLRGSEQYF
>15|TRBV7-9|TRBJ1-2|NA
CASSDRGTGRPGYTF
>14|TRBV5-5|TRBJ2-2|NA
CASSLLEWNGELFF
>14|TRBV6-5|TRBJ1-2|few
CASSPTGQGYGYTF
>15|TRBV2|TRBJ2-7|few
CASSPYSGGTYEQYF
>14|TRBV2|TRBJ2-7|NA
CASSPERESHEQYF
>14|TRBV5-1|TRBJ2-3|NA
CASSLSGGTDTQYF
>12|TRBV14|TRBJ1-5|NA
CASSQSAQPQHF
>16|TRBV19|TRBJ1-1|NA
CASSGQDRGVSIEAFF
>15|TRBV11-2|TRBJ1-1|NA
CASSEVPGRLAEAFF
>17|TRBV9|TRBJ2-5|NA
CASSVGGSGGSQETQYF
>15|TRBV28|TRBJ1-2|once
CASASRGEGPYGYTF
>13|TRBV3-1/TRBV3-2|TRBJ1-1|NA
CASSQTGGGEAFF
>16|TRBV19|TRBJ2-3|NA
CASKGFSGGSTDTQYF